Sequencing of this TCR beta chain was carried out in a study of T cell responses to AZD1222 COVID-19 vaccine. Comments on this clone: What it recognizes is unknown.

Clones were sequenced by immunoSEQ multiplex PCR, and TCRdb holds only the in-frame ones, with some missing. The table has around 120,000 clones, just over 90% seen once. Study-level findings and limits: At study baseline, merely roughly 6 AZD1222 recipients were seropositive. Unmutated variant regions are reportedly targeted by nearly half of spike-specific TCRs. After two AZD1222 doses, spike-specific TCR breadth and depth rose versus day 0. Repertoires were collected only later (after the peak T cell response had occurred).

Looked up from germline, CDR1 is SGDLS and CDR2 is YYNGEE. The CDR3 consists of 13 residues. Trimming stripped 3 bases from V and 7 bases from J, with 11 bases between. The receptor's source is an adult in good health. The specimen comprised peripheral blood, sampled on day 0 of AZD1222 vaccination. The chain combines TRBV9 with TRBJ2-1, with D possibly TRBD2 on 6 matching bases. This CDR3 is CASSATSINEQFF. The CDR3 DNA sequence: TGTGCCAGCAGCGCCACTAGCATAAATGAGCAGTTCTTC.